This T cell receptor beta chain appears in the sequencing data of a study of PD-1 blockade in classical Hodgkin lymphoma (dated by TCRdb to about 2020). In terms of the full investigation: Nivolumab dosing was 3 mg/kg intravenously every 2 weeks, continuing until either disease progression or unacceptable toxicity. To define a peripheral blood immune signature of response to PD-1 blockade in classical Hodgkin lymphoma, the study combined TCR beta sequencing with CyTOF. The paper as a whole reports these results and caveats: A significant rise by C4D1 was seen in CD4+ but not CD8+ TCR diversity (p=0.0027 vs p=0.16), with the rise being most apparent in complete responders (p=0.02). The study covered only a single clinical trial cohort, and the causes of the repertoire differences, possibly disease activity or prior therapy, were still not defined. Diversity was lower in patients who began nivolumab less than 1 year after ASCT, so these patients were left out of later analyses to avoid confounding by immune reconstitution. Trial patients achieving complete response had baseline diversity similar to newly diagnosed patients, whereas partial responders and progressors had significantly lower diversity. Baseline TCR diversity was reported to be lower in newly diagnosed patients than in healthy donors and to be lower still in relapsed/refractory patients.

The junction shows trimming of 0 bases on V and 1 base on J, plus 10 bases between the germline ends. CDR3 length: 16 amino acids, cysteine to phenylalanine. The sequence is cut down to CDR3 DNA, 48 bases in frame from base 1. The CDR1 and CDR2 encoded by the germline V gene are KGHSH and LQKENI. The Qiagen DNeasy kit was used to extract genomic DNA from unsorted PBMCs and from the negatively selected CD4+ and CD8+ fractions. Amplification of TCR beta CDR3 regions was done by immunoSEQ multiplex PCR with primers that anneal to V and J segments. Amplification bias was minimized using a synthetic immune receptor repertoire, and residual bias was removed computationally after sequencing. As for how the authors treated the data: Custom Python scripts were used to quantify repertoire diversity as the Shannon entropy index. Unsorted, CD4+ and CD8+ repertoires were analyzed separately, except in combined analyses where CD4+ and CD8+ sequences were merged in silico. A clone was considered expanded if an increase in frequency of at least 2-fold after treatment relative to C1D1 was found, and a pseudocount of 0.5 was applied to clones undetected at baseline. Clones with 0 or 1 copy at C1D1 were defined as singleton clones, while clones with 2 or more copies were defined as non-singleton clones. Clones expanded in unsorted samples were annotated as CD4+, CD8+ or unknown by matching protein sequences in sorted samples from the same patient. Wilcoxon tests on paired samples were used to test diversity changes from C1D1 to C4D1. The table was pulled from immuneACCESS by TCRdb, which kept in-frame rearrangements only. Such tables lose some clones; where checked, under half of the loss comes from unresolved V genes, and the rest has no known cause. For V, J and clone size, that table is used; D and trimming come from the DNA. The sample table shows about 110,000 clones, and 80% to 90% are seen once. About 20% of the sample goes to the ten largest clones.

Note on this clone: Its antigen target is currently unknown. No much larger clone exists at a distance of one base, and base qualities are not known.

This specimen's time point label, per the study, means: cycle 2 day 1 (C2D1) of nivolumab. Every trial patient had relapsed after autologous stem cell transplantation, and cohorts A, B and C differed in prior brentuximab vedotin exposure. The trial cohort included some 53 patients with relapsed/refractory classical Hodgkin lymphoma, and each patient had a best overall response of complete response, partial response or progressive disease. Trial patients were treated with single-agent nivolumab in the multi-cohort phase II CheckMate 205 trial. An independent review committee assessed best overall response using the 2007 International Working Group response criteria. Trial PBMCs were collected just before the start of nivolumab (C1D1) and during therapy at cycle 2 day 1 and cycle 4 day 1. After peripheral blood was drawn into 8 mL Vacutainer Cell Preparation Tubes, PBMCs were isolated by centrifugation and then cryopreserved.

The material was peripheral blood mononuclear cells (PBMCs), obtained before the second cycle of nivolumab. The sequence came from a human donor with classical Hodgkin lymphoma. The chain is assembled from TRBV18 and TRBJ1-3; the D gene remains uncertain. The DNA reads TGTGCCAGCTCACCACCAGGAGATTTATCTGGAAACACCATATATTTT. Its amino acids are CASSPPGDLSGNTIYF.